This T cell receptor beta chain is from a study of T cells after yellow fever vaccination. Study-level background: The authors prepared low-cell-number fractions using SMART-Seq v4 Ultra Low Input.

For TCR, cDNA came from 5'RACE template switching, which added a universal primer site and UMIs. TCRdb reprocessed the 5' RACE reads with MiXCR, giving one entry per CDR3 protein. This sample has under 700,000 distinct CDR3 sequences, with around 16% found just once. Of note for this clonotype: Antigen: not known.

Study-level points and caveats: A small share of clonotypes appeared in both CD4 and CD8 compartments.

V gave up 0 bases and J gave up 7 bases, with 10 bases separating them. The CDR3 contains 13 residues. Germline CDR1 reads SGHRS; CDR2 reads YFSETQ. The chain carries TRBV5-1 and TRBJ1-2, with TRBD1 as a possible D gene (5 bases). The source is a man aged 18 to 29 who received the YFV17D yellow fever vaccine. This material consisted of PBMCs, taken roughly 5 days after the first yellow fever vaccination. The CDR3 DNA follows: TGCGCCAGCAGCTTGGAGGGGATTAGTGGCTACACCTTC. Protein: CASSLEGISGYTF.